Listed here is a single TCR beta chain. Which antigen it targets is not known. Per-nucleotide qualities are absent, and no much larger clonotype sits a single base away. The CDR3 runs 12 amino acids, cysteine and phenylalanine included. Only the CDR3 part of the read is kept: 36 bases, read in frame from the first base. Per the germline V gene, SNHLY is the CDR1 and FYNNEI is the CDR2. V is reduced by 2 bases and J by 3 bases, leaving a spacing of 5 bases between them. Whole blood was collected in K2EDTA tubes by collaborating institutions according to the institutions' own protocols. For TCRbeta analysis, collaborators shipped samples in one of three forms: frozen whole blood, isolated PBMCs, or DNA extracted from either of those sample types. The data derive from a study of blood T cell repertoires in COVID-19 (dated by TCRdb to the early 2020s). With respect to the entire study: Collaborator samples came from the United States, Italy and Spain and covered acute and convalescent phases of COVID-19. The repertoires were released in a freely available public database intended as a resource for research on the immune response to SARS-CoV-2. The dataset comprised deeply sampled blood TCRbeta repertoires from subjects exposed to, actively infected with, or recovered from COVID-19. Samples were obtained from the ongoing ImmuneRACE study (first 160 participants) and from 950 to 1,500 subjects provided by 6 global collaborators. HLA class I and class II types, where available, came from metadata supplied by the sample provider rather than from assay-based typing. The material from the prospective study consisted of cDNA or gDNA derived from T cells, B-cell-depleted T cells, or PBMCs. Sample metadata almost always included a de-identified subject ID, COVID-19 status, age in years and sex. Results the study describes overall, beyond this receptor: Clinical and demographic metadata were provided uncurated, with the amount varying by source and participant.

The immunoSEQ Assay, a bias-controlled multiplex PCR, was used to amplify TCRbeta CDR3 regions from genomic DNA. As for how the authors treated the data: Within the assay, amplification of reference gene primers was used to estimate how many nucleated cells each sample contained. To quantify the absolute abundance of each unique TCRbeta CDR3 rearrangement, sequence reads were collapsed and filtered. For each sample, productive Simpson clonality was calculated as the square root of Simpson's diversity index over productive rearrangements. The table was pulled from immuneACCESS by TCRdb, which kept in-frame rearrangements only. Such tables lose some clones; where checked, under half of the loss comes from unresolved V genes, and the rest has no known cause. V, J and clone size are taken as reported in that table, and D and trimming were inferred from the DNA itself. This sample is represented by about 200,000 clones; 88% of them were singletons. Jointly, the top ten make up around 1.5% of the sample.

The chain joins TRBV2 to TRBJ2-7, with TRBD1 tentatively as D gene (5 bases match). This receptor was obtained from a young man with active or convalescent COVID-19. The source material was peripheral blood. At the DNA level, the sequence is TGTGCCAGCAGTGAACAGGGCTACGAGCAGTACTTC. Its protein is CASSEQGYEQYF.